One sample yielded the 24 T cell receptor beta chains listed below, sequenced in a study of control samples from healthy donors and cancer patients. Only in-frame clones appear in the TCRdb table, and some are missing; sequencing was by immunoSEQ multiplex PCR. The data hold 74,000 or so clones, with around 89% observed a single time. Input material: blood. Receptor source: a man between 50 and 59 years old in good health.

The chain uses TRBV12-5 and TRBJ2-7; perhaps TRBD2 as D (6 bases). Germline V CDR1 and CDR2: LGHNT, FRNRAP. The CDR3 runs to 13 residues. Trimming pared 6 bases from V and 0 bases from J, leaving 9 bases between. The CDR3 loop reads CASGGGVSYEQYF. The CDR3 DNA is TGTGCTAGTGGCGGGGGAGTCTCCTACGAGCAGTACTTC.

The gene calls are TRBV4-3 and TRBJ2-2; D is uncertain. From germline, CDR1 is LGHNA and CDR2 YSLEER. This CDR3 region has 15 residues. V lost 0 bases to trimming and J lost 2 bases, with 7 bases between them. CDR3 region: CASSQDPPNTGELFF. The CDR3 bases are TGCGCCAGCAGCCAAGATCCCCCCAACACCGGGGAGCTGTTTTTT.

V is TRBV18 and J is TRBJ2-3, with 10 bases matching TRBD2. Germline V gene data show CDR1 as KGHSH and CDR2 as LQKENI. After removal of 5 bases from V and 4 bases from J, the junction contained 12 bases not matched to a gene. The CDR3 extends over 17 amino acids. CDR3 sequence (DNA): TGTGCCAGCTCATCCGTCACTAGCGGGACCTCCGCAGATACGCAGTATTTT. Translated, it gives CASSSVTSGTSADTQYF.

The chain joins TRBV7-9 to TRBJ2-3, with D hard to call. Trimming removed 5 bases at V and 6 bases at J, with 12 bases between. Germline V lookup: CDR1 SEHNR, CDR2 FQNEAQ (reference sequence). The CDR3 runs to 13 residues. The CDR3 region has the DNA TGTGCCAGCAGCGACCGGACCTCCGATACGCAGTATTTT. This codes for CASSDRTSDTQYF.

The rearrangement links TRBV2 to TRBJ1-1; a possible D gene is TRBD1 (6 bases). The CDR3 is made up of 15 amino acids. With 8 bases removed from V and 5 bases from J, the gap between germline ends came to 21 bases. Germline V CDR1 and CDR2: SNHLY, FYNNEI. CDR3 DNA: TGTGCCAGCGCCCCCCGCGGGGGCGTGGGGACTGAAGCTTTCTTT. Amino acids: CASAPRGGVGTEAFF.

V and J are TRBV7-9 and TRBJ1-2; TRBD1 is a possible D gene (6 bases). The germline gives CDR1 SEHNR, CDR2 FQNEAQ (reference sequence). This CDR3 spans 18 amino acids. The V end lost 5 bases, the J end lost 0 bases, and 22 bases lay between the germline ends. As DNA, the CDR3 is TGTGCCAGCAGCCCATTTCCCGGGACACATCCCTCTAACTATGGCTACACCTTC. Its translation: CASSPFPGTHPSNYGYTF.

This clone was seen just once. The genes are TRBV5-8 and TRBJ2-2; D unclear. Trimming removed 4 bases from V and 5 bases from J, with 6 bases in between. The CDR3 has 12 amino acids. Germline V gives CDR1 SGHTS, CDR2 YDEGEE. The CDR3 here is CASSRLTGELFF. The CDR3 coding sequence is TGTGCCAGCAGCAGGCTTACCGGGGAGCTGTTTTTT.

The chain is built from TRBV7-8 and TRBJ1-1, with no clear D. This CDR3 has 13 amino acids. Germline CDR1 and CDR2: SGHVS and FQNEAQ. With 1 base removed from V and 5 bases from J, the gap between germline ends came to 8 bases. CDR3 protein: CASSLGHLTEAFF. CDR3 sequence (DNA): TGTGCCAGCAGCTTAGGACACCTTACTGAAGCTTTCTTT.

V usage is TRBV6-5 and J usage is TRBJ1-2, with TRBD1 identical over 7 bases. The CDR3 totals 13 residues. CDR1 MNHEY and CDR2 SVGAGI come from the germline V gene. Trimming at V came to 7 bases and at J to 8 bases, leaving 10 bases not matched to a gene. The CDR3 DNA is TGTGCCAGCACCCGACAGGGCCCCCGGGGCTACACCTTC. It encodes CASTRQGPRGYTF.

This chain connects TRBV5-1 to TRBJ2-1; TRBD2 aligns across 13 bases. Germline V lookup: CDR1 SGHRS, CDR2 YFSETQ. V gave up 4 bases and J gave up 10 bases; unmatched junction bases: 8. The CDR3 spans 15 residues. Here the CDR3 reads CASSKPGLAGTEQFF. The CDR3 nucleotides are TGCGCCAGCAGCAAACCGGGACTAGCGGGGACCGAGCAGTTCTTC.

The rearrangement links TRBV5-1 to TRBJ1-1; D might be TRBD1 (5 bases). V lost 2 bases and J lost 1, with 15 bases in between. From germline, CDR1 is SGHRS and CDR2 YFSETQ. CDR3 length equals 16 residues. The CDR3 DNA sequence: TGCGCCAGCAGCTTAGTTCTGGGACCGTCGAACACTGAAGCTTTCTTT. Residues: CASSLVLGPSNTEAFF.

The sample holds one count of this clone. This chain's CDR3 is CASSRGAAANTGELFF. The CDR3 region has the DNA TGTGCCAGCAGTCGTGGGGCGGCAGCGAACACCGGGGAGCTGTTTTTT. The chain combines TRBV6-2 or TRBV6-3 with TRBJ2-2; possibly TRBD1 for D (5 bases). V was cut by 5 bases and J by 0 bases, with 13 bases left in between. This CDR3 comprises 16 residues. Germline lookup yields CDR1 MNHEY and CDR2 SVGEGT.

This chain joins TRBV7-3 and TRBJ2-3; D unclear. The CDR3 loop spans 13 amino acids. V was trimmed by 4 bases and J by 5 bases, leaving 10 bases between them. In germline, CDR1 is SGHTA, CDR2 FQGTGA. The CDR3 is CASSSGPEDTQYF. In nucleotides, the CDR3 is TGTGCCAGCAGCTCCGGGCCGGAAGATACGCAGTATTTT.

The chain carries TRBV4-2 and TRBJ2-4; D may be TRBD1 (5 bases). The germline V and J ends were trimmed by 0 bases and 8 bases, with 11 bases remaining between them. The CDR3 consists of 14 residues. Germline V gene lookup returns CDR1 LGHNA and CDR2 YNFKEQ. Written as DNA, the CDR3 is TGTGCCAGCAGCCAAGATTCGCAGGGATACATTCAGTACTTC. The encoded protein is CASSQDSQGYIQYF.

CDR3 nucleotides: TGCGCCAGCAGCCAACAGGGACGAGAGACCCAGTACTTC. It is translated as CASSQQGRETQYF. This chain connects TRBV4-3 to TRBJ2-5; D could derive from TRBD1 or TRBD2 (5 bases each). V lost 2 bases and J 4 bases, leaving 8 bases between the germline ends. The CDR3 spans 13 residues. From germline, CDR1 is LGHNA and CDR2 YSLEER.

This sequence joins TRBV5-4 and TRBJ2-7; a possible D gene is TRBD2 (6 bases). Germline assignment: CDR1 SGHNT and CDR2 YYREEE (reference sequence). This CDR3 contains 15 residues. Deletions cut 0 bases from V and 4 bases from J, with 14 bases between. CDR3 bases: TGTGCCAGCAGCTTGGCCGGAGGGATGACGTACGAGCAGTACTTC. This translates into CASSLAGGMTYEQYF. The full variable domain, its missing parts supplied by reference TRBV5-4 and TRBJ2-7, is ETGVTQSPTHLIKTRGQQVTLRCSSQSGHNTVSWYQQALGQGPQFIFQYYREEENGRGNFPPRFSGLQFPNYSSELNVNALELDDSALYLCASSLAGGMTYEQYFGPGTRLTVT.

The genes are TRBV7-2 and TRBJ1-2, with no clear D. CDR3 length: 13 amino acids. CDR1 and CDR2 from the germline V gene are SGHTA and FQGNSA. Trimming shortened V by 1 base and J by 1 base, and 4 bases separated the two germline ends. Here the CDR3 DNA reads TGTGCCAGCAGCTTAGGAATTAACTATGGCTACACCTTC. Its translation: CASSLGINYGYTF.

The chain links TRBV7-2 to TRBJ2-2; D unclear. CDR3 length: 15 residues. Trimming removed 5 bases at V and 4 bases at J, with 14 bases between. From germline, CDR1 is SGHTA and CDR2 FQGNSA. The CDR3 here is CASSGKGISTGELFF. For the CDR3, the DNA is TGTGCCAGCAGCGGAAAGGGCATCTCCACCGGGGAGCTGTTTTTT.

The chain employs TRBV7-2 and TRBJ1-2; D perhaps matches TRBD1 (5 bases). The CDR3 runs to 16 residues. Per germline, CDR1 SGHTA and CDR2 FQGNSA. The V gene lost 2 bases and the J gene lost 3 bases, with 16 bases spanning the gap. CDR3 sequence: CASSLWGGRRDYGYTF. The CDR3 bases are TGTGCCAGCAGCTTATGGGGGGGACGGCGTGACTATGGCTACACCTTC.

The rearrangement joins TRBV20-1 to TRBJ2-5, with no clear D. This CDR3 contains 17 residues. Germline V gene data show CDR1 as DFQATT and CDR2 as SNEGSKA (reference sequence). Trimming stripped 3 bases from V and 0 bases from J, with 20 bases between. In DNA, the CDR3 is TGCAGTGCTAGTTATGGGATGGGTGCCCTAAACCAAGAGACCCAGTACTTC. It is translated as CSASYGMGALNQETQYF.

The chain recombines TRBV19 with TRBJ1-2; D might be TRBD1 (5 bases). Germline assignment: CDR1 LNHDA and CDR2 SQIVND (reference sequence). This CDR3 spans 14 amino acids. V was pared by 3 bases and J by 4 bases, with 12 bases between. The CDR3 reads CASSMQRGGYGYTF. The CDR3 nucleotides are TGTGCCAGTAGTATGCAAAGGGGTGGCTATGGCTACACCTTC. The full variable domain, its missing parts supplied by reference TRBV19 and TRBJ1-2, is DGGITQSPKYLFRKEGQNVTLSCEQNLNHDAMYWYRQDPGQGLRLIYYSQIVNDFQKGDIAEGYSVSREKKESFPLTVTSAQKNPTAFYLCASSMQRGGYGYTFGSGTRLTVV.

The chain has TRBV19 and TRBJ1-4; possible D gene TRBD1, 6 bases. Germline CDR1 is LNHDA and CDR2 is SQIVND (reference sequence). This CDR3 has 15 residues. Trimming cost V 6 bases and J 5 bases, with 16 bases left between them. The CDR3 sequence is CASRPSGGGNEKLFF. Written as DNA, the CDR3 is TGTGCCAGTAGGCCGAGCGGGGGGGGCAATGAAAAACTGTTTTTT.

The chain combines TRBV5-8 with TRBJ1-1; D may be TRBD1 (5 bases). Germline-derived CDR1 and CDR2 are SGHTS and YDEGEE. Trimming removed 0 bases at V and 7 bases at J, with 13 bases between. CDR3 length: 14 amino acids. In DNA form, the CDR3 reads TGTGCCAGCAGCTTGGCCCTAGGGGCTGGTGAAGCTTTCTTT. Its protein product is CASSLALGAGEAFF.

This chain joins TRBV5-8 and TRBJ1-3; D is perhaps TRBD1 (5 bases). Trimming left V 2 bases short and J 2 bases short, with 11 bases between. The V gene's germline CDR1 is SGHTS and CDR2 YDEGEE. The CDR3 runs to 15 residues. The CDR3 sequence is CASSFGQGTGNTIYF. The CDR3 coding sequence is TGTGCCAGCAGCTTTGGGCAGGGAACTGGAAACACCATATATTTT.